The 14 T cell receptor beta chains listed next were all sequenced from one sample in a study of Ad26.COV2.S vaccination and SARS-CoV-2 variants (dated by TCRdb to 2020 to 2023). This specimen's treatment or condition label, per the study, means: roughly 20 received Ad26.COV2.S at low or high dose, single or two shots; about five received placebo; per-sample allocation not given. For vaccine and placebo recipients, the sequenced repertoires came from samples collected on day 63 after the first injection. Library generation was performed with the immunoSEQ multiplex PCR assay. Here the immuneACCESS table is served through TCRdb, limited to in-frame sequences with V and J called. Missing clones are a known gap in these copies; in checked studies unresolved V genes cover under half, and the rest lacks a known reason. Here the sample has about 420,000 clones; roughly 90% occur a single time. The ten biggest clones cover less than 4.5% of the sample.

Sequenced material: peripheral blood, taken in a trial of Ad26.COV2.S vaccine versus placebo. Every receptor here comes from a person aged 18 to 65 who received the Ad26.COV2.S COVID-19 vaccine or a placebo.

This chain links TRBV27 with TRBJ2-2, with TRBD2 matching 9 bases. V was pared by 3 bases and J by 4 bases, with 9 bases of the junction left unmatched. The CDR3 spans 17 residues. Germline CDR1 is MNHEY and CDR2 is SMNVEV (reference sequence). The CDR3 loop is CASSFSGLAGPTGELFF. DNA of the CDR3: TGTGCCAGCAGTTTTTCCGGCCTAGCGGGGCCCACCGGGGAGCTGTTTTTT.

The rearrangement links TRBV6-2 or TRBV6-3 to TRBJ2-3; no clear D gene. Per the germline V gene, CDR1 is MNHEY and CDR2 is SVGEGT. The V end lost 2 bases, the J end lost 2 bases, and 8 bases lay between the germline ends. The CDR3 loop spans 14 amino acids. The CDR3 loop is CASSYVPLTDTQYF. The CDR3 nucleotides are TGTGCCAGCAGTTACGTCCCGCTCACAGATACGCAGTATTTT.

The genes are TRBV6-2 or TRBV6-3 and TRBJ1-1, with 9 bases that match TRBD1. Germline V lookup: CDR1 MNHEY, CDR2 SVGEGT. J gave up 4 bases and V 2 bases, and 14 bases lay outside the gene matches. This CDR3 spans 18 amino acids. The CDR3 is CASSYRQGEGEYGTEAFF. The CDR3 bases are TGTGCCAGCAGTTACCGACAGGGGGAGGGTGAGTATGGCACTGAAGCTTTCTTT.

This chain connects TRBV5-1 to TRBJ1-4, with TRBD1 matching over 7 bases. The V gene end was trimmed by 0 bases and the J gene end by 7 bases; junction bases not matched to a gene: 6. Per the germline V gene, CDR1 is SGHRS and CDR2 is YFSETQ. This CDR3 contains 15 residues. The CDR3 DNA reads TGCGCCAGCAGCTTGGATCGACAGGGAGGTGAAAAACTGTTTTTT. It encodes CASSLDRQGGEKLFF. The full variable domain, completed using reference TRBV5-1 and TRBJ1-4, is KAGVTQTPRYLIKTRGQQVTLSCSPISGHRSVSWYQQTPGQGLQFLFEYFSETQRNKGNFPGRFSGRQFSNSRSEMNVSTLELGDSALYLCASSLDRQGGEKLFFGSGTQLSVL.

A word on this clone: Compared with germline, one end of the junction differs, possibly owing to a read error. The chain uses TRBV2 and TRBJ1-2, with D unresolved. CDR3 length: 10 amino acids. From germline, CDR1 is SNHLY and CDR2 FYNNEI. The CDR3: CASRGSGVDF. The CDR3 DNA reads as TGTGCCAGCAGGGGGAGTGGAGTCGACTTC.

The chain couples TRBV15 to TRBJ2-1; D ambiguous. CDR3 length: 15 residues. Trimming removed 4 bases from V and 0 bases from J, with 10 bases in between. Germline V lookup: CDR1 LNHNV, CDR2 YYDKDF (reference sequence). CDR3 protein: CATSTDIGSYNEQFF. CDR3 DNA: TGTGCCACCAGCACCGATATCGGCTCCTACAATGAGCAGTTCTTC.

The table lists this clone with a few counts. J is TRBJ2-1 and V is TRBV7-2; TRBD2 might be the D (6 bases). The V and J ends lost 1 base and 10 bases respectively, with 23 bases between them. Germline loops: CDR1 SGHTA, CDR2 FQGNSA. This CDR3 is 17 amino acids long. Written as DNA, the CDR3 is TGTGCCAGCAGCTTAGGGGGCGGGGCGGGACCGACTGAGGAGCAGTTCTTC. Its protein is CASSLGGGAGPTEEQFF. Supplemented by reference TRBV7-2 and TRBJ2-1, the full variable domain reads GAGVSQSPSNKVTEKGKDVELRCDPISGHTALYWYRQSLGQGLEFLIYFQGNSAPDKSGLPSDRFSAERTGGSVSTLTIQRTQQEDSAVYLCASSLGGGAGPTEEQFFGPGTRLTVL.

The chain couples TRBV5-8 to TRBJ2-5; TRBD1 agrees at 10 bases. CDR1 and CDR2 from the germline V gene are SGHTS and YDEGEE. This CDR3 is 14 amino acids long. Losses at the gene ends were 3 bases for V and 6 bases for J; bases not matched to a gene: 5. Here the CDR3 reads CASSSRQGAQTQYF. CDR3 DNA: TGTGCCAGCAGCTCCCGACAGGGGGCGCAGACCCAGTACTTC.

The chain uses TRBV11-2 and TRBJ2-5; TRBD2 matches 7 bases. Trimming cost V 6 bases and J 2 bases; bases outside gene matches: 12. There are 16 residues in the CDR3. CDR1 is SGHAT and CDR2 is FQNNGV in the germline V gene. The CDR3 nucleotides are TGTGCCAGCAGATCGGGGGGACCGAACTTTCAAGAGACCCAGTACTTC. Translation: CASRSGGPNFQETQYF.

V and J are TRBV5-8 and TRBJ2-3, with unresolved D. V was pared by 4 bases and J by 0 bases, with 12 bases between. CDR1 and CDR2 from the germline V gene are SGHTS and YDEGEE. The CDR3 is made up of 15 amino acids. CDR3 sequence reads: CASSLDTTSTDTQYF. For the CDR3, the DNA is TGTGCCAGCAGCCTCGACACGACTAGCACAGATACGCAGTATTTT.

This chain uses TRBV3-1 (or the pseudogene TRBV3-2) with TRBJ1-6; maybe TRBD1 (6 bases). Germline lookup yields CDR1 LGHDT and CDR2 YNNKEL (reference sequence). Trimming removed 8 bases from V and 6 bases from J, with 26 bases in between. The CDR3 is 18 residues long. CDR3 coding DNA: TGTGCCAGCGCTCCACGCCTATATGGGACACTTTCTAATTCACCCCTCCACTTT. Residues: CASAPRLYGTLSNSPLHF.

The gene calls are TRBV28 and TRBJ1-3; TRBD1 matches 8 bases. The CDR3 extends over 15 amino acids. V lost 3 bases and J lost 2; bases outside the gene matches: 3. The germline V gene has CDR1 MDHEN and CDR2 SYDVKM. The CDR3 reads CASSLTGVPGNTIYF. The CDR3 DNA follows: TGTGCCAGCAGTTTGACAGGGGTACCTGGAAACACCATATATTTT.

This clone was found once. V and J are TRBV28 and TRBJ2-3; 8 bases line up with TRBD1. The CDR3 covers 17 residues. CDR1 is MDHEN, CDR2 SYDVKM, per germline. V was pared by 4 bases and J by 6 bases, with 15 bases of the junction left unmatched. CDR3 region: CASSSLDRARGFDTQYF. CDR3 bases: TGTGCCAGCAGTTCCCTGGACAGGGCCAGGGGTTTTGATACGCAGTATTTT.

V and J are TRBV5-4 and TRBJ1-2; a possible D gene is TRBD1 (5 bases). The CDR3 loop spans 16 amino acids. V dropped 4 bases and J dropped 8 bases, with 24 bases sitting between them. The germline V gene encodes CDR1 SGHNT and CDR2 YYREEE (reference sequence). This CDR3 is CASSARRGLSGFGYTF. The CDR3 DNA follows: TGTGCCAGCAGCGCAAGACGGGGCCTTTCTGGTTTCGGCTACACCTTC.